In this sample, the clone carrying this T cell receptor beta chain turned up many times. Its antigen is unknown. Patients with ophthalmopathy all had a Clinical Activity Score of at least 3, a NOSPECS grade of at least 4 and duration under 3 months. The CDR3 is 23 amino acids. Germline CDR1 SGHAT, CDR2 FQDESV (reference sequence). Trimming took 5 bases from V and 4 from J, leaving 36 bases between them. This sample was included in a study of T cells in Graves' hyperthyroidism and ophthalmopathy. Overall study context: Peripheral blood was taken when the disease was first diagnosed, before any treatment began. The study, taken as a whole, reports: Classification by a 13 V-J model distinguished ophthalmopathy from stable hyperthyroidism.

RNA transcripts gave rise to amplified TCR beta CDR3 regions. HTBI primers drove first-round RT-PCR of the TCR CDR3. Using its own MiXCR run on the multiplex PCR reads, TCRdb lists one record per CDR3 protein. The sample includes 300,000 to 400,000 distinct CDR3 sequences, 14% of them seen just once. This sequence was found in a woman aged 25 to 39 with Graves' ophthalmopathy. Sequencing was carried out using blood. The chain has TRBV11-1 and TRBJ1-6; TRBD1 is a possible D gene (6 bases). In nucleotides, the CDR3 is TGTGCCAGCAGCCAACGGCAGTTCCACAGGGCCTCCGGGTCGGACTATTATAATTCACCCCTCCACTTT. Translation: CASSQRQFHRASGSDYYNSPLHF.